This entry features one T cell receptor (beta chain) sequence. This clonotype occurred a few times. No antigen is known for it. No base-level quality is on record; no much larger clone is a single base apart. The sample originates from a study of identical twins (dated by TCRdb to 2016 to 2018). With regard to the full study: To test whether fetal clonotypes persist, this study deep-sequenced TCR alpha and beta repertoires from monozygotic twins, from unrelated adults of various ages, and from cord blood. To rule out contamination, replicate twin experiments were performed at different times with different library preparation protocols.

CDR1 and CDR2 are read off the germline V gene as SGHTA and FQGNSA. Relative to germline, V is 1 base shorter and J is 8 bases shorter, with 18 bases between their ends. The CDR3 sequence holds 16 residues, the cysteine and phenylalanine included. Left in the record is the CDR3 DNA by itself, 48 bases read in frame from the first base. Beyond this particular receptor, the publication reports: Because the same donors could not be followed over many years, conclusions were based on cross-sectional statistical analysis. In monozygotic twins, out-of-frame TCR alpha sharing was systematically underestimated by recombination models, although the models agreed with sharing between unrelated individuals. The excess sharing between twins in beta out-of-frame sequences was weaker because fewer shared sequences reduced the signal-to-noise ratio. Zero-insertion analyses could be partly confounded by invariant T cells such as MAIT and iNKT, although diverse VJ usage argued against such confounding for most clonotypes. Compared with coincidental sharing between unrelated individuals, out-of-frame TCR alpha sequences shared between twins had an excess of sequences with low generation probability. Fewer insertions were carried by abundant cord blood beta clonotypes, a similar but weaker trend appeared in young adult naive repertoires, and no such trend appeared in memory repertoires.

Every donor in the study was a healthy Caucasian. The twin cohort consisted of three pairs of female monozygotic twins, all aged about 18 to 29 years. RNA for TCR libraries was isolated from peripheral blood mononuclear cells. The protocol used for the library was 5' RACE. Sequencing was carried out with an Illumina HiSeq 2000. Template switching introduced a universal primer binding site; the final cDNA contained a unique molecular identifier, enabling accurate counting of TCR cDNA molecules. Specific primers in the conserved constant-segment region were used to synthesize first-strand cDNA for TCR alpha and beta chains. To control for contamination, every cDNA library carried two barcodes: a SMART-Mk sample barcode plus Illumina barcodes. Two successive PCR steps introduced TruSeq adapter sequences along with Illumina sample barcodes. TCR alpha and beta cDNA libraries were sequenced on the Illumina HiSeq platform with custom primers. In the source study's methods: Raw reads were processed with MiGEC to extract unique molecular identifiers, and MiXCR was used to determine CDR3 positions. Recombination models were inferred per individual with the repgenHMM and IGoR tools using an EM algorithm. The tcR package in R was used for shared clonotype analysis, with sharing normalized by the product of cloneset sizes. To study raw recombination without the effects of thymic and clonal selection, out-of-frame nonproductive sequences were analyzed. Starting from the raw public reads, TCRdb applied fastp trimming at Q25, assembled clones with MiXCR and retained in-frame beta chains. Every distinct CDR3 protein forms one entry, paired with its most common genes and DNA. The authors' filters were not applied to this entry. The sample contains hundreds of thousands of distinct CDR3 sequences, around a sixth of them found a single time. Over 10% of the sample is held by the ten biggest clonotypes.

These records were also assigned to another study, of T cells expressing NK-cell markers. Taken from the second paper: Eight or nine donors provided sorted CD3+CD56+NKG2C+, CD3+CD56+NKG2C- and CD3+CD56-NKG2C+ T-cell subsets, whose TCR beta-chain repertoires were profiled. Among the eight sequenced donors, seven were HCMV-seropositive and one was HCMV-seronegative. To restrict sorting to alphabetaTCR-expressing T cells, an anti-gammadeltaTCR antibody was added in several experiments. In roughly 6 donors, the dominant CD3+CD56+NKG2C+ clonotypes ranked among the top 10 CD8+ clonotypes, making up about 1.0-7.0% of CD8+ T cells. Those dominant clonotypes were again the most abundant among CD3+CD56-NKG2C+ cells in four donors, at about 25-60.1%. Whether the expanded NKG2C-expressing T cell clones were specific for HCMV antigens was left unclear. The eight sequenced donors were randomly selected healthy volunteers, three men and five women. A commercial ELISA kit detecting HCMV-specific IgG in serum was used to determine HCMV serostatus. For roughly six donors, bulk peripheral blood T-cell repertoires were additionally sequenced from unsorted PBMC. MIGEC handled demultiplexing of the reads and grouping by UMI, while MiTCR was used to assemble and quantify clonotypes. To exclude erroneous sequences, only TCR cDNA sequences supported by at least two reads were retained. The tcR package was used for downstream repertoire analysis, and clonotypes were matched across fractions by CDR3 nucleotide sequence plus V segment. Antigen specificity was annotated against VDJdb with VDJmatch, allowing one amino acid substitution in CDR3.

The sample comprised PBMCs. The sequence came from a woman aged 18-30 years in good health. The rearranged chain carries TRBV7-2 and TRBJ2-1; the D segment cannot be called with confidence. The DNA is as follows: TGTGCCAGCAGCTTAGAAGACTTCCCCCCTTCGGATGAGCAGTTCTTC. It codes for CASSLEDFPPSDEQFF.